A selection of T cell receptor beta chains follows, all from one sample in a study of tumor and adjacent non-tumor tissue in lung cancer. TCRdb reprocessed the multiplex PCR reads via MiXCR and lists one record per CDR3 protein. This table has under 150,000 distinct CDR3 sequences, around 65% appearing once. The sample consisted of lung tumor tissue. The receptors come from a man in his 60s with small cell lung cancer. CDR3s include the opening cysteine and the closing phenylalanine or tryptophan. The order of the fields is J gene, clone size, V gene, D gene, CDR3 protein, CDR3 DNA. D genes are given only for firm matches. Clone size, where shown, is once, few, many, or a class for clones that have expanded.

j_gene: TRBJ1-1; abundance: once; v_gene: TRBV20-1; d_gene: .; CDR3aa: CSAIDRVSTEAFF; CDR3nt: TGCAGTGCTATCGACAGAGTGAGCACTGAAGCTTTCTTT
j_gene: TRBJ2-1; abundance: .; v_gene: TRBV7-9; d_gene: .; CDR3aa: CASSPHGDEQFF; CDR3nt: TGTGCCAGCAGCCCTCACGGTGATGAGCAGTTCTTC
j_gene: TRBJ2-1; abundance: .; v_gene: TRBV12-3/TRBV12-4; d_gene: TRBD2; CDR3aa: CAGSLGLARGYNEQFF; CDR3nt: TGTGCCGGCAGTCTAGGACTAGCGCGAGGGTACAATGAGCAGTTCTTC
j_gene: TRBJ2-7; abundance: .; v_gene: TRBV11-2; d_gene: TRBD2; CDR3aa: CASSLWWEGEQYF; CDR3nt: TGTGCAAGCAGCTTATGGTGGGAGGGCGAGCAGTACTTC
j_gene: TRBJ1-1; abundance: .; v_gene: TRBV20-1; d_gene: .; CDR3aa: CSAHPGGFTEAFF; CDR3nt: TGCAGTGCTCACCCGGGGGGGTTCACTGAAGCTTTCTTT
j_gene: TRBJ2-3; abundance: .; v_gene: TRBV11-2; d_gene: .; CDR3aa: CVSSLDKKGADTQYF; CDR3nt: TGTGTCAGCAGCTTGGATAAGAAAGGGGCAGATACGCAGTATTTT
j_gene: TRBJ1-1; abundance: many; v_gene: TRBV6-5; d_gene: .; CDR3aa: CASSLGVNTEAFF; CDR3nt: TGTGCCAGCAGTTTAGGGGTGAACACTGAAGCTTTCTTT
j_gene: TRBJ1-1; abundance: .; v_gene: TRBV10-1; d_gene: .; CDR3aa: CASSEGGQNTEAFF; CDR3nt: TGCGCCAGCAGTGAAGGGGGGCAGAACACTGAGGCTTTCTTT
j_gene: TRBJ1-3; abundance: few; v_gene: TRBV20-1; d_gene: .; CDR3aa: CSARGVGGGSGNTIYF; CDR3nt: TGCAGTGCTAGAGGAGTGGGGGGGGGCTCTGGAAACACCATATATTTT
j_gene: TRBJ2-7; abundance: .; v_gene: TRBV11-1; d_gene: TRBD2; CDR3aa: CARSPTSPLYEQYF; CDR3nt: TGTGCCAGGAGCCCGACTAGCCCCCTCTACGAGCAGTACTTC
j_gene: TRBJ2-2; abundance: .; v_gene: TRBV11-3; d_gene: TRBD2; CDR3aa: CASSHPLAGRPERGAVF; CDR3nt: TGTGCCAGCAGCCACCCCTTAGCGGGACGGCCGGAGCGGGGAGCTGTTTTT
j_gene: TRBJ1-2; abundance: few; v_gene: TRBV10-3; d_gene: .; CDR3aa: CATFGHSNYGYTF; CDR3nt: TGTGCCACCTTTGGCCACTCCAACTATGGCTACACCTTC
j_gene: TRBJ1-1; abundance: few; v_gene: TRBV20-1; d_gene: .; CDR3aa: CSAGARGEWDTEAFF; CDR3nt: TGCAGTGCTGGAGCGAGGGGGGAGTGGGACACTGAAGCTTTCTTT
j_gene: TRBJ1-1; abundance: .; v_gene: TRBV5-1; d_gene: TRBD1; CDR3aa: CASSRVSGQGNTEAFF; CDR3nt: TGCGCCAGCAGCAGAGTGTCGGGACAGGGGAACACTGAAGCTTTCTTT
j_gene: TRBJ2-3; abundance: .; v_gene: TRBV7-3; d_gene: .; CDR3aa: CASSLGEGRSTDTQYF; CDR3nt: TGTGCCAGCAGCTTAGGCGAGGGTCGATCCACAGATACGCAGTATTTT
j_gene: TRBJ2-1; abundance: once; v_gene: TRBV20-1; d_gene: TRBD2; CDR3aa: CSTRDRIRSGRFYNEQFF; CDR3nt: TGCAGTACTAGAGATAGAATTAGAAGCGGGAGATTCTACAATGAGCAGTTCTTC
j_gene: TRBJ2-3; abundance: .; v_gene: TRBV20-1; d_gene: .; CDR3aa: CSARGARTDTQYF; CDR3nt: TGCAGTGCTCGCGGAGCCAGGACAGATACGCAGTATTTT
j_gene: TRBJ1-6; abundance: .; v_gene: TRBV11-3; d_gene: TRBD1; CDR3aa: CASSQHRDRVSTRTDSPLHF; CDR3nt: TGTGCCAGCAGCCAACACCGGGACAGGGTCTCCACTCGAACAGATTCACCCCTTCACTTT
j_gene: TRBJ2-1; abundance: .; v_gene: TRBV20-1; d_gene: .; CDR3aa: CNARVAGVKYNEQFF; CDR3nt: TGCAATGCTAGGGTAGCAGGAGTAAAGTACAATGAGCAGTTCTTC
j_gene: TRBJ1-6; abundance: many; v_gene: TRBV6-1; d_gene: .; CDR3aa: CASSLQEGENSPLHF; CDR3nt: TGTGCCAGCAGCCTACAGGAGGGGGAGAATTCACCCCTCCACTTT
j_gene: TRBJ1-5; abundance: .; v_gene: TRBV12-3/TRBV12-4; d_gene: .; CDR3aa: CVSSNGGRGSNQPQHF; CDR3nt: TGTGTCAGTAGTAACGGCGGACGGGGTAGCAATCAGCCCCAGCATTTT
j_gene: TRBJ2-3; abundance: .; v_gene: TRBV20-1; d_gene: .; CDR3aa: CSASAGAVDTQYF; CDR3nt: TGCAGTGCTAGTGCGGGTGCTGTAGATACGCAGTATTTT
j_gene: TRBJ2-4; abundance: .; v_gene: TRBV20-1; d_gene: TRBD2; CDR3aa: CSANGLAGVVTKNIQYF; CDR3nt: TGCAGTGCTAACGGACTAGCGGGAGTTGTGACCAAAAACATTCAGTACTTC
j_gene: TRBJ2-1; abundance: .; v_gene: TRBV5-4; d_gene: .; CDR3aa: CASSYGQNNKQFF; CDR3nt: TGTGCCAGCAGCTACGGACAGAACAATAAGCAGTTCTTC
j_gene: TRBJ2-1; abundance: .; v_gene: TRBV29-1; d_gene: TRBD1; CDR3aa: CSVGQGSYNEQFF; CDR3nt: TGCAGCGTTGGACAGGGCTCCTACAATGAGCAGTTCTTC
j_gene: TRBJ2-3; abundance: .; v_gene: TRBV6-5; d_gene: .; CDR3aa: CASSYSQAANTQYF; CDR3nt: TGTGCCAGCAGTTACTCTCAGGCAGCAAATACGCAGTATTTT
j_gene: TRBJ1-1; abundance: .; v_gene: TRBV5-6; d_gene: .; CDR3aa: CASSMNTEASF; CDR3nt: TGTGCCAGCAGCATGAACACTGAAGCTTCCTTT
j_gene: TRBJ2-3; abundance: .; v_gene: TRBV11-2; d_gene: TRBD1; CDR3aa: CASSGSGGDKQYF; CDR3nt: TGTGCCAGCAGTGGGTCAGGGGGCGATAAGCAGTATTTT
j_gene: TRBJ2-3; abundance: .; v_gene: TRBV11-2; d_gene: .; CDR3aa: CVSSLVLLTDTQYF; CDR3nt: TGTGTCAGCAGCTTAGTACTACTCACAGATACACAGTATTTT
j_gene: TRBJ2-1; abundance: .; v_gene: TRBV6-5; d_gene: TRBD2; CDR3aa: CASSHRGLAGVDNEQFF; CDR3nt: TGTGCCAGCAGCCACCGGGGACTAGCGGGAGTCGATAATGAGCAGTTCTTC
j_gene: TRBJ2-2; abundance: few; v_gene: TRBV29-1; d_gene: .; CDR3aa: CSGGLPGTGELFF; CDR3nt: TGCAGCGGCGGACTCCCTGGAACCGGGGAGCTGTTTTTT
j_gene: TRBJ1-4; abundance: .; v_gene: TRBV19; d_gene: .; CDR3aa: CASKGDDRGLRRERRGEKLFF; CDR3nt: TGTGCCAGCAAGGGTGATGACCGCGGACTGCGTAGGGAACGTAGGGGTGAAAAACTGTTTTTT
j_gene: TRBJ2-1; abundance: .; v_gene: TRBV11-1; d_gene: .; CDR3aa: CANSLDNERFF; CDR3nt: TGCGCCAACAGCTTAGACAATGAGCGGTTCTTC
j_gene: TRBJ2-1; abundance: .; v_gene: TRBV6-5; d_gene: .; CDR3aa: CVSSLKPRTYNEQFF; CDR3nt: TGTGTCAGCAGTTTAAAGCCGAGAACCTACAATGAGCAGTTCTTC
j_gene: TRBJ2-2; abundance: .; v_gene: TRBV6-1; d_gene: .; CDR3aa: CVSSDTANTGELFF; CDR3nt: TGTGTCAGCAGTGATACAGCGAACACCGGGGAGCTGTTTTTT
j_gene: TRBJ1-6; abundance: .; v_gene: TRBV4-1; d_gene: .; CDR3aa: CASNFDAGKDSPLHF; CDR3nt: TGCGCCAGCAACTTCGATGCAGGGAAAGACTCACCCCTCCACTTT
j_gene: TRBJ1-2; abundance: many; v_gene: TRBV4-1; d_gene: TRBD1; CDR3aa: CASSQVDRGSLYGYTF; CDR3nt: TGCGCCAGCAGCCAGGTGGACAGGGGGAGCCTCTATGGCTACACCTTC
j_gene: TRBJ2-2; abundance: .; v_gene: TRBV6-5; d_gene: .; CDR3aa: CASGTDKGWYTGELFF; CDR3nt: TGTGCCAGCGGAACGGACAAGGGGTGGTACACCGGGGAGCTGTTTTTT
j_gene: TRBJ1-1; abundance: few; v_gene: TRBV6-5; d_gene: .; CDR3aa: CASSYGFGGGTEAFF; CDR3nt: TGTGCCAGCAGTTACGGGTTCGGGGGTGGCACTGAAGCTTTCTTT
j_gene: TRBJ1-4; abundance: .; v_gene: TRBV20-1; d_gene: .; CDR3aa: CSARSFNVKLFF; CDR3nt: TGCAGTGCTAGGAGTTTTAATGTAAAACTGTTTTTT
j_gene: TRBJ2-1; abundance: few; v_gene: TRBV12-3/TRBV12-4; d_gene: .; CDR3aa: CASSLARVGEQFF; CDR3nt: TGTGCCAGCAGTTTAGCGAGAGTCGGGGAGCAGTTCTTC
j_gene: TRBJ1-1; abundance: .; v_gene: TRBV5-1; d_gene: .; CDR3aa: CASGTGTPNTEAFF; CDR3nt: TGCGCCAGCGGGACCGGGACACCGAACACTGAAGCTTTCTTT
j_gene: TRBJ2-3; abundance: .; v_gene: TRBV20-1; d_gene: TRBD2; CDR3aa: CSAGQTSGSTDAQYF; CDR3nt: TGCAGTGCTGGGCAGACTAGCGGAAGTACAGATGCGCAGTATTTT
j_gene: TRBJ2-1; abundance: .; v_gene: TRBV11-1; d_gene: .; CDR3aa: CASSLGQMLMGEQFF; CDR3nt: TGTGCCAGCAGCTTAGGACAGATGCTCATGGGTGAGCAGTTCTTC
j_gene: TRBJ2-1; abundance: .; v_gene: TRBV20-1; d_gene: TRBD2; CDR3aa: CSASSLQGGLAAYNVQFF; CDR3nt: TGCAGTGCTTCTTCCCTTCAGGGGGGACTAGCGGCCTACAATGTGCAGTTCTTC
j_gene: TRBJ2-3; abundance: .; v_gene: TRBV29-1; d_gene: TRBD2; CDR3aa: CSIEISGRTQYF; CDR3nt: TGCAGCATTGAAATTAGCGGGAGGACGCAGTATTTT
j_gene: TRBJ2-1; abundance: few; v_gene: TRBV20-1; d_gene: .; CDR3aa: CSAFLQRSSGDEQFF; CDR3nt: TGCAGTGCTTTTCTACAGCGGTCCTCCGGCGATGAGCAGTTCTTC
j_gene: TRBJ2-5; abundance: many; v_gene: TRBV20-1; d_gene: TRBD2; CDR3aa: CSAQRGWEETQYF; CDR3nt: TGCAGTGCTCAGCGGGGTTGGGAAGAGACCCAGTACTTC
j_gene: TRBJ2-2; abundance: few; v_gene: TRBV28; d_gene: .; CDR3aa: CASNPPWDTGELFF; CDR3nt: TGTGCCAGCAATCCGCCTTGGGACACCGGGGAGCTGTTTTTT
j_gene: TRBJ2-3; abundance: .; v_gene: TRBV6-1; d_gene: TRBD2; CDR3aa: CASSEILAGGRTDMQYF; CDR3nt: TGTGCCAGCAGTGAAATACTAGCGGGAGGCCGCACAGATATGCAGTATTTT
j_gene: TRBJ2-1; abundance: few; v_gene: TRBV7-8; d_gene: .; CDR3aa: CASRPTQGYEQFF; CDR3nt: TGTGCCAGCAGACCAACGCAGGGGTATGAGCAGTTCTTC
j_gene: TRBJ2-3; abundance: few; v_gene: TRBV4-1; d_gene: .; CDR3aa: CASSSRWTFTDTQYF; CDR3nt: TGCGCCAGCAGCTCTCGGTGGACTTTCACAGATACGCAGTATTTT
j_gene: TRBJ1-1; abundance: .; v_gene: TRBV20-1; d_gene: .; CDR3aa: CSAPEKGVTEAFF; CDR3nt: TGCAGTGCTCCTGAGAAGGGCGTCACTGAAGCTTTCTTT
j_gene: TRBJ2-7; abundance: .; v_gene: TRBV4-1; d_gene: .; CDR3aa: CASSQQQERSYKQYF; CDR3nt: TGCGCCAGCAGCCAGCAACAGGAGAGATCCTACAAGCAGTACTTC
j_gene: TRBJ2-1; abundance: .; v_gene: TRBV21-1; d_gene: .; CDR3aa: CASIGNEQFF; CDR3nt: TGTGCCAGCATTGGTAATGAGCAGTTCTTC